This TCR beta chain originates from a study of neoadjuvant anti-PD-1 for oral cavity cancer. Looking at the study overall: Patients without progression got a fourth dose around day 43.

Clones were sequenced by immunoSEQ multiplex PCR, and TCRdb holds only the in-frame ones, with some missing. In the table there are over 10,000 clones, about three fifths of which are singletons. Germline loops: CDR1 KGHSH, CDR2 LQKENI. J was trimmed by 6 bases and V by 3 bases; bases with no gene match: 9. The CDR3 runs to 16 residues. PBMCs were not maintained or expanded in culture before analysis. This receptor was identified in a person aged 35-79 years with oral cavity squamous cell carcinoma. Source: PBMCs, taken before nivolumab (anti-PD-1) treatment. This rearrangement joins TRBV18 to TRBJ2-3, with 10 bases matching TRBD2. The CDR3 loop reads CASSPRQRGGADTQYF. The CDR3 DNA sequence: TGTGCCAGCTCACCGAGGCAGCGGGGGGGCGCCGATACGCAGTATTTT.